The 31 T cell receptor beta chains reported below all come from one sample, sequenced in a study of T-cell reconstitution after alpha-beta-depleted transplantation in children (dated by TCRdb to the mid-2010s). Library preparation used PCR. Sequencing was performed on an Illumina HiSeq 2500. TCR libraries were prepared with molecular barcoding, using unique molecular identifiers to normalize TCRbeta repertoire quantification. TCRdb reworked the public reads: Q25 trimming with fastp, MiXCR clone assembly, productive beta chains retained. Under each unique CDR3 protein, matching rows form one entry showing the most common genes and DNA. This sample lists about 240,000 distinct CDR3 sequences; about 12% were detected once. The top ten hold over 2% of the sample. The specimen was PBMCs from the stem cell graft donor, collected from the stem cell graft. The receptor set was obtained from a human donor who donated a stem cell graft to a child with acute lymphoblastic leukemia.

Ten or more counts support this clonotype. In DNA form, the CDR3 reads TGTGCCAGCAGTTCGAAAATCAGGGTGGGCGGCTACACCTTC. It yields the protein CASSSKIRVGGYTF. The chain uses TRBV28 and TRBJ1-2; D is perhaps TRBD1 (5 bases). Germline V gene lookup returns CDR1 MDHEN and CDR2 SYDVKM. Trimming removed 4 bases at V and 8 bases at J, with 17 bases between. This CDR3 comprises 14 residues.

This clonotype occurred a few times. The chain is built from TRBV24-1 and TRBJ1-5, with 10 bases lining up with TRBD1. Per the germline V gene, CDR1 is KGHDR and CDR2 is SFDVKD. There are 21 residues in the CDR3. V lost 2 bases and J lost 0; bases outside the gene matches: 15. The CDR3 spells CATSDSKGRQGAWYSNQPQHF. In DNA, the CDR3 is TGTGCCACCAGTGATTCTAAGGGCCGACAGGGGGCCTGGTATAGCAATCAGCCCCAGCATTTT.

Worth noting for this clonotype: A much larger clone lies a single base off, so this may be a read error. V is TRBV7-2 and J is TRBJ2-7, with D perhaps being TRBD1 or TRBD2 (5 bases each). Germline values: CDR1 SGHTA, CDR2 FQGNSA. Trimming left V 1 base short and J 6 bases short, with 10 bases between. This CDR3 contains 13 residues. The CDR3, as DNA: TGTGCCAGCAGCTTAGAGAGGGGACCCGAGCAGTACTTC. This gives the protein CASSLERGPEQYF.

This clonotype has more than one count but fewer than ten. One junction end does not reproduce the germline sequence, and a read error may be involved. The chain combines TRBV4-2 with TRBJ2-7; 8 positions agree with TRBD1. CDR1 is LGHNA and CDR2 is YNFKEQ in the germline V gene. The CDR3 is made up of 15 amino acids. The CDR3 loop is CASSPSGQGSNEQYF. In DNA, the CDR3 is TGTGCCAGCAGTCCCAGCGGACAGGGCTCCAACGAGCAGTACTTC.

This clonotype was observed at least ten times. This chain uses TRBV3-1 with TRBJ1-2; D unclear. The CDR3 covers 14 residues. Germline V gene data show CDR1 as LGHDT and CDR2 as YNNKEL (reference sequence). Trimming removed 0 bases from V and 5 bases from J, with 10 bases in between. The CDR3 nucleotides read TGTGCCAGCAGCCAAGATCTGGGCGGGTATGGCTACACCTTC. Its protein is CASSQDLGGYGYTF.

This clonotype came up many times. CDR3 residues: CATSRGITGTYNEQFF. CDR3 DNA sequence: TGTGCCACCAGCAGGGGGATAACAGGGACCTACAATGAGCAGTTCTTC. The chain has TRBV15 and TRBJ2-1, with a tentative D call TRBD1 (6 bases). Deletions cut 3 bases from V and 2 bases from J, with 14 bases between. Germline V gene sequence: CDR1 LNHNV, CDR2 YYDKDF (reference sequence). This CDR3 is built from 16 residues.

In its sample, this clonotype was seen many times. The chain joins TRBV20-1 to TRBJ2-3; D might be TRBD1 or TRBD2, each matching 5 bases. Germline assignment: CDR1 DFQATT and CDR2 SNEGSKA (reference sequence). The V end was cut by 6 bases, the J end by 4 bases, with 14 bases between. CDR3 length equals 13 residues. CDR3 DNA sequence: TGCAGTGCCCGGGGCTCATCCCCAGATACGCAGTATTTT. It encodes CSARGSSPDTQYF.

Comment on this clonotype: A clone one base away is much larger, so this may be a read error. The conserved phenylalanine or tryptophan normally closing the CDR3 is absent here, so this likely arose from a read error. V gene TRBV12-3 or TRBV12-4 combines with J gene TRBJ1-6; no reliable D call. Trimming cost V 8 bases and J 10 bases, with 18 bases left between them. The CDR3 consists of 14 residues. DNA for the CDR3: TGTGCCAGCGGTTCAGATCTTTCGGGCTCACCCCTCCACCTT. It specifies CASGSDLSGSPLHL.

This clonotype was recorded at least ten times. The rearrangement joins TRBV7-8 to TRBJ1-5; D is ambiguous. The CDR3 is made up of 14 amino acids. Germline-derived CDR1 and CDR2 are SGHVS and FQNEAQ. Trimming removed 9 bases from V and 0 bases from J, with 12 bases in between. The CDR3 loop reads CASKLGPSNQPQHF. The CDR3 DNA reads TGTGCCAGTAAGCTAGGACCTAGCAATCAGCCCCAGCATTTT.

The rearrangement uses TRBV18 and TRBJ2-7; D not resolved. V gave up 3 bases and J gave up 2 bases, with 11 bases separating them. This CDR3 is built from 14 residues. Germline CDR1 and CDR2: KGHSH and LQKENI. This CDR3 reads CASSPVGSAYEQYF. In nucleotides, the CDR3 is TGTGCCAGCTCACCCGTGGGGTCAGCCTACGAGCAGTACTTC.

This clonotype was seen many times. J is TRBJ2-7 and V is TRBV11-1; D perhaps matches TRBD1 (5 bases). V was shortened by 4 bases and J by 0 bases, with 25 bases between the two germline ends. The CDR3 runs 19 residues. Germline CDR1 is SGHAT and CDR2 is FQDESV (reference sequence). CDR3 DNA: TGTGCCAGCAGCTCAACCCTTGCTGGACACGGCAAGAGCTCCTACGAGCAGTACTTC. Amino acids: CASSSTLAGHGKSSYEQYF.

This clonotype was recorded many times. The chain employs TRBV5-1 and TRBJ2-7; 9 bases fit TRBD1. CDR3 length: 15 residues. Trimming took 5 bases from V and 6 from J; bases not matched to a gene: 12. Germline V lookup: CDR1 SGHRS, CDR2 YFSETQ. CDR3 coding DNA: TGCGCCAGCAGGGAGCCGGGACAGGGAGAGTCCGAGCAGTACTTC. It specifies CASREPGQGESEQYF. Looking up the rest from reference TRBV5-1 and TRBJ2-7 gives the full variable domain: KAGVTQTPRYLIKTRGQQVTLSCSPISGHRSVSWYQQTPGQGLQFLFEYFSETQRNKGNFPGRFSGRQFSNSRSEMNVSTLELGDSALYLCASREPGQGESEQYFGPGTRLTVT.

Ten or more counts support this clonotype. The gene calls are TRBV3-1 and TRBJ2-7; 9 bases agree with TRBD1. V was pared by 4 bases and J by 2 bases, with 6 bases of the junction left unmatched. Germline CDR1 and CDR2: LGHDT and YNNKEL (reference sequence). CDR3 length equals 15 residues. The DNA for the CDR3 is TGTGCCAGCAGCCCCGGACAGGGGCCAGCCTACGAGCAGTACTTC. Its translation: CASSPGQGPAYEQYF.

This clonotype was seen ten or more times. The chain joins TRBV7-9 to TRBJ2-2; 7 nucleotides line up with TRBD1. CDR3 length equals 17 residues. CDR1 is SEHNR and CDR2 is FQNEAQ in the germline V gene (reference sequence). V gave up 6 bases and J gave up 7 bases; unmatched junction bases: 17. The CDR3 DNA reads TGTGCCAGCAGGCAAGGGAACCGGGACAGCGGCGGCGGGGAGCTGTTTTTT. It translates to CASRQGNRDSGGGELFF. Full variable domain (outside the CDR3, taken from reference TRBV7-9 and TRBJ2-2): DTGVSQNPRHKITKRGQNVTFRCDPISEHNRLYWYRQTLGQGPEFLTYFQNEAQLEKSRLLSDRFSAERPKGSFSTLEIQRTEQGDSAMYLCASRQGNRDSGGGELFFGEGSRLTVL.

This clonotype showed up many times. This CDR3 reads CSARALGMNTEAFF. In nucleotides, the CDR3 is TGCAGTGCTAGAGCCCTGGGAATGAACACTGAAGCTTTCTTT. The rearrangement links TRBV20-1 to TRBJ1-1; D call uncertain. The V gene's germline CDR1 is DFQATT and CDR2 SNEGSKA (reference sequence). V lost 1 base and J 0 bases, leaving 9 bases between the germline ends. CDR3 length: 14 residues.

This clonotype was picked up many times. V is TRBV27 and J is TRBJ2-3; D is tentatively TRBD1 or TRBD2 (6 bases each). Germline assignment: CDR1 MNHEY and CDR2 SMNVEV (reference sequence). The CDR3 is 12 amino acids. V lost 5 bases, J lost 9 bases, and 12 bases lay in between. The CDR3 loop is CASSILGGTQYF. As DNA, the CDR3 is TGTGCCAGCAGTATATTAGGGGGGACGCAGTATTTT.

The sample holds many counts of this clonotype. The genes are TRBV29-1 and TRBJ2-7, with a tentative D call TRBD1 (6 bases). V lost 4 bases, J lost 3 bases, and 16 bases lay in between. Germline CDR1 SQVTM, CDR2 ANQGSEA. The CDR3 totals 14 residues. This CDR3 is CSVASDRTLYEQYF. CDR3 sequence (DNA): TGCAGCGTTGCAAGTGACAGGACCCTCTACGAGCAGTACTTC.

This clonotype was picked up many times. The chain has TRBV7-2 and TRBJ1-5, with D hard to call. V dropped 2 bases and J dropped 8 bases, with 13 bases sitting between them. Germline CDR1 reads SGHTA; CDR2 reads FQGNSA. The CDR3 is 14 amino acids. CDR3 sequence: CASSLSTRPEPQHF. CDR3 nucleotide sequence: TGTGCCAGCAGCTTATCTACCCGGCCTGAGCCCCAGCATTTT.

This clonotype was seen at least ten times. CDR3 coding DNA: TGTGCCAGCCTCGGTGCTGAAAAACTGTTTTTT. It translates to CASLGAEKLFF. The chain employs TRBV2 and TRBJ1-4, with unresolved D. The CDR3 extends over 11 amino acids. Germline CDR1 is SNHLY and CDR2 is FYNNEI. Trimming took 8 bases from V and 7 from J, leaving 8 bases between them.

This clonotype showed up many times. This rearrangement joins TRBV7-2 to TRBJ2-7; D is perhaps TRBD1 or TRBD2 (5 bases each). The germline V gene encodes CDR1 SGHTA and CDR2 FQGNSA. The CDR3 loop spans 13 amino acids. V was shortened by 6 bases and J by 9 bases, with 18 bases between the two germline ends. CDR3 DNA: TGTGCCAGCAGTCTAGTCACAGGCCGGGGGCAGTACTTC. This gives the protein CASSLVTGRGQYF.

This clonotype showed up many times. V usage is TRBV18 and J usage is TRBJ1-2; 8 bases fit TRBD1. CDR3 length equals 15 residues. Trimming took 5 bases from V and 2 from J; bases not matched to a gene: 7. The germline CDR1 and CDR2 sequences are KGHSH and LQKENI. The DNA for the CDR3 is TGTGCCAGCTCAAGTCCGAGACAGGGGAACTATGGCTACACCTTC. Encoded protein: CASSSPRQGNYGYTF.

The gene calls are TRBV5-5 and TRBJ1-6, with a possible D match to TRBD1 (6 bases). The V gene's germline CDR1 is SGHKS and CDR2 YYEKEE (reference sequence). The CDR3 contains 12 residues. Trimming took 0 bases from V and 11 from J, leaving 6 bases between them. Here the CDR3 DNA reads TGTGCCAGCAGCTTGGAGGGGGCACCCCTCCACTTT. It specifies CASSLEGAPLHF.

Ten or more counts support this clonotype. The rearrangement joins TRBV12-3 or TRBV12-4 to TRBJ2-2; D unclear. There are 15 residues in the CDR3. The V end lost 9 bases, the J end lost 5 bases, and 19 bases lay between the germline ends. CDR3: CASNYISGHTGELFF. CDR3 nucleotides: TGTGCCAGTAATTATATCTCGGGCCATACCGGGGAGCTGTTTTTT.

This clonotype was counted many times. The J gene is TRBJ1-6, the V gene TRBV7-2; 10 nucleotides line up with TRBD1. Unmatched junction bases numbered 8, after V lost 5 bases and J lost 4 bases. The CDR3 has 17 residues. The germline V gene encodes CDR1 SGHTA and CDR2 FQGNSA. The CDR3 sequence is CASSGRDRGPYNSPLHF. CDR3 bases: TGTGCCAGCAGCGGACGGGACAGGGGACCTTATAATTCACCCCTCCACTTT. Filled out from reference TRBV7-2 and TRBJ1-6, the complete variable domain reads GAGVSQSPSNKVTEKGKDVELRCDPISGHTALYWYRQSLGQGLEFLIYFQGNSAPDKSGLPSDRFSAERTGGSVSTLTIQRTQQEDSAVYLCASSGRDRGPYNSPLHFGNGTRLTVT.

This clonotype was recorded many times. The chain joins TRBV6-6 to TRBJ1-1; D is unresolved. The V gene lost 6 bases and the J gene lost 0 bases, with 5 bases spanning the gap. The CDR3 totals 12 residues. From germline, CDR1 is MNHNY and CDR2 SVGAGI (reference sequence). DNA for the CDR3: TGTGCCAGCAGGGCCATGAACACTGAAGCTTTCTTT. It encodes CASRAMNTEAFF.

As to this clonotype: This sequence may be a read error, since a much larger clone differs from it by one base. The V and J genes are TRBV20-1 and TRBJ1-5, with 7 bases matching TRBD1. CDR1 DFQATT and CDR2 SNEGSKA come from the germline V gene (reference sequence). This CDR3 spans 13 amino acids. The chain's CDR3 is CSARSQGDQHQHF. The CDR3 DNA sequence: TGCAGTGCTAGATCCCAGGGGGATCAGCACCAGCATTTT.

This clonotype occurred a few times. This chain links TRBV6-4 with TRBJ1-3; D may be TRBD1 (6 bases). V lost 2 bases and J 4 bases, leaving 21 bases between the germline ends. Germline loops: CDR1 MRHNA, CDR2 SNTAGT. The CDR3 spans 18 residues. CDR3 residues: CASSDEDRRVHRGNTIYF. CDR3 DNA sequence: TGTGCCAGCAGTGACGAAGACAGGCGGGTACACCGGGGAAACACCATATATTTT.

This clonotype showed up many times. The chain carries TRBV5-1 and TRBJ2-3; 12 bases fit TRBD2. J gave up 2 bases and V 7 bases, and 5 bases lay outside the gene matches. Germline V gives CDR1 SGHRS, CDR2 YFSETQ. The CDR3 is 15 residues long. The CDR3 bases are TGCGCCAGCGGACCTAGCGGGGGGGACACAGATACGCAGTATTTT. Encoded protein: CASGPSGGDTDTQYF.

This clonotype occurred many times. The V and J genes are TRBV25-1 and TRBJ1-6, with TRBD1 as a possible D gene (5 bases). The CDR3 is 16 amino acids. Germline V lookup: CDR1 MGHDK, CDR2 SYGVNS. Between the trimmed V and J ends, which lost 1 base and 10 bases, there was a span of 17 bases. The CDR3: CASSELGVGVRSPLHF. CDR3 bases: TGTGCCAGCAGTGAATTGGGTGTGGGGGTCCGATCACCCCTCCACTTT.

This clonotype appeared many times. V gene TRBV5-1 combines with J gene TRBJ2-7, with TRBD1 identical over 9 bases. This CDR3 contains 14 residues. Germline assignment: CDR1 SGHRS and CDR2 YFSETQ. V gave up 4 bases and J gave up 5 bases; unmatched junction bases: 7. CDR3 amino acids: CASSGWDRAHEQYF. The CDR3 DNA reads as TGCGCCAGCAGCGGGTGGGACAGGGCGCACGAGCAGTACTTC.

Concerning this clonotype itself: A single base separates this from a much larger clone, so it may be a read error. The rearrangement joins TRBV11-2 to TRBJ2-5; TRBD1 is a possible D gene (6 bases). This CDR3 has 14 amino acids. The V end was cut by 5 bases, the J end by 5 bases, with 15 bases between. CDR1 is SGHAT and CDR2 is FQNNGV in the germline V gene. CDR3 nucleotides: TGTGCCAGCAGCGTCACATGGGGGCTGGAGACCCAGTACTTC. Its protein is CASSVTWGLETQYF.